This is a list of T cell receptor beta chains from one sample in a study of cytomegalovirus exposure and HLA in healthy donors. Clones were sequenced by immunoSEQ multiplex PCR, and TCRdb holds only the in-frame ones, with some missing. Counted here are 130,000 to 150,000 clones, around three quarters occurring once; the ten biggest clones make up about 6.7%. Sequenced material: PBMCs. All receptors come from a woman in her 40s in good health and CMV-seropositive. CDR3s include the opening cysteine and the closing phenylalanine or tryptophan. The order of the fields is V gene, D gene, clone size, J gene, CDR3 protein, CDR3 DNA. The D gene is left open where the match is weak. Size tells how often a clone was seen (once, few, many) or the class of an expanded clone, and some rows leave it out.

>TRBV19|NA|NA|TRBJ1-2
CASSLSLTAQRKYGYTF
TGTGCCAGTAGTTTATCCCTTACAGCCCAACGAAAGTATGGCTACACCTTC
>TRBV5-4|NA|once|TRBJ1-1
CASSLIEGNTEAFF
TGTGCCAGCAGCTTGATAGAGGGGAACACTGAAGCTTTCTTT
>TRBV28|TRBD1|NA|TRBJ1-5
CASTSRQGNQPQHF
TGTGCCAGCACTTCCAGACAGGGTAATCAGCCCCAGCATTTT
>TRBV19|NA|NA|TRBJ1-2
CASTPFSRGGQNYGYTF
TGTGCCAGTACCCCCTTTAGCCGGGGGGGCCAAAACTATGGCTACACCTTC
>TRBV27|TRBD1|few|TRBJ2-7
CASSTSWTGNYEQYF
TGTGCCAGCAGTACTTCTTGGACAGGGAATTACGAGCAGTACTTC
>TRBV19|NA|NA|TRBJ2-7
CASSIGGAYEQYF
TGTGCCAGTAGTATTGGGGGGGCTTACGAGCAGTACTTC
>TRBV7-6|NA|NA|TRBJ2-7
CASSPRLRSAEQYF
TGTGCCAGCAGCCCCAGACTACGATCTGCCGAGCAGTACTTC
>TRBV15|NA|NA|TRBJ1-1
CATSSNRMNTEAFF
TGTGCCACCAGCAGTAACAGGATGAACACTGAAGCTTTCTTT
>TRBV11-2|TRBD1|NA|TRBJ2-7
CASSLPGTGYEQYF
TGTGCCAGCAGCTTACCCGGGACAGGGTACGAGCAGTACTTC
>TRBV2|TRBD1|NA|TRBJ1-1
CASVRDSGMNTEAFF
TGTGCCAGCGTGCGGGACAGCGGCATGAACACTGAAGCTTTCTTT
>TRBV18|NA|few|TRBJ2-6
CASSPGLSSGANVLTF
TGTGCCAGCTCACCAGGGCTTAGCTCTGGGGCCAACGTCCTGACTTTC
>TRBV5-5|NA|NA|TRBJ1-5
CASSQTGASNQPQHF
TGTGCCAGCAGCCAGACAGGCGCCAGCAATCAGCCCCAGCATTTT
>TRBV5-6|NA|NA|TRBJ1-1
CASSLMGRSAFF
TGTGCCAGCAGCTTGATGGGGAGGTCGGCTTTCTTT
>TRBV5-4|TRBD2|NA|TRBJ2-5
CASSSPYRGGDEETQYF
TGTGCCAGCAGCTCGCCATATCGGGGGGGAGACGAGGAGACCCAGTACTTC
>TRBV30|NA|NA|TRBJ1-5
CAWGRTANPYQPQHF
TGTGCCTGGGGCCGGACAGCCAATCCTTATCAGCCCCAGCATTTT
>TRBV6-5|TRBD1|NA|TRBJ1-2
CASSYADRGLRGYTF
TGTGCCAGCAGTTACGCCGACAGGGGGTTACGCGGCTACACCTTC
>TRBV28|TRBD1|NA|TRBJ1-1
CASTLGTGLYTEAFF
TGTGCCAGCACCTTAGGGACAGGTCTCTACACTGAAGCTTTCTTT
>TRBV5-6|TRBD1|NA|TRBJ1-2
CASSTRQGAGYTF
TGTGCCAGCAGCACCAGACAGGGAGCCGGCTACACCTTC
>TRBV2|NA|NA|TRBJ1-1
CASGPDLNTEAFF
TGTGCCAGCGGGCCCGATTTGAACACTGAAGCTTTCTTT
>TRBV18|NA|NA|TRBJ1-5
CASSPFELRDQPQHF
TGTGCCAGCTCACCCTTTGAACTAAGAGATCAGCCCCAGCATTTT
>TRBV11-2|NA|NA|TRBJ2-7
CASSRDNRAYEQYF
TGTGCCAGCAGCCGAGATAACAGGGCCTACGAGCAGTACTTC
>TRBV6-5|NA|NA|TRBJ1-2
CASSQGLYGYTF
TGTGCCAGCAGCCAGGGCCTCTATGGCTACACCTTC
>TRBV28|NA|NA|TRBJ1-5
CASIPVKGAGLRPQHF
TGTGCCAGCATTCCGGTAAAGGGAGCGGGATTGAGGCCCCAGCATTTT
>TRBV11-2|NA|NA|TRBJ2-1
CASSLLRAYNEQFF
TGTGCCAGCAGCTTACTCAGGGCCTACAATGAGCAGTTCTTC
>TRBV13|NA|few|TRBJ2-7
CASSLRAGYEQYF
TGTGCCAGCAGCTTACGCGCGGGCTACGAGCAGTACTTC
>TRBV7-6|NA|NA|TRBJ2-5
CASSSVPAGTAQETQYF
TGTGCCAGCAGCTCCGTACCTGCAGGTACGGCGCAAGAGACCCAGTACTTC
>TRBV19|NA|NA|TRBJ1-5
CASSRGGHQPQHF
TGTGCCAGTAGCCGTGGGGGCCATCAGCCCCAGCATTTT
>TRBV5-1|TRBD2|NA|TRBJ2-3
CASSSGLAGGTDTQYF
TGCGCCAGCAGCTCGGGACTAGCGGGGGGCACAGATACGCAGTATTTT
>TRBV6-5|NA|few|TRBJ1-1
CASSRSFTEAFF
TGTGCCAGCAGTCGGAGTTTTACTGAAGCTTTCTTT
>TRBV2|TRBD2|NA|TRBJ2-7
CASRTSGAVGQYF
TGTGCCAGTCGGACTAGCGGGGCCGTAGGGCAGTACTTC
>TRBV11-2|TRBD1|NA|TRBJ1-2
CASSPGQGNYGYTF
TGTGCCAGCAGCCCGGGACAGGGGAACTATGGCTACACCTTC
>TRBV2|TRBD1|NA|TRBJ2-2
CASGRDRVSANTGELFF
TGTGCCAGCGGCCGGGACAGGGTTTCCGCGAACACCGGGGAGCTGTTTTTT
>TRBV7-9|TRBD1|NA|TRBJ2-7
CASSTPDRAVAYEQYF
TGTGCCAGCAGCACCCCTGACAGGGCCGTAGCCTACGAGCAGTACTTC
>TRBV12-5|TRBD1|NA|TRBJ1-1
CASALRQGNTEAFF
TGTGCTAGTGCTTTAAGACAGGGGAACACTGAAGCTTTCTTT
>TRBV28|NA|NA|TRBJ1-5
CASSFGDRRNQPQHF
TGTGCCAGCAGTTTTGGTGACCGCAGGAATCAGCCCCAGCATTTT
>TRBV14|TRBD2|NA|TRBJ2-5
CASSDFSGTNKETQYF
TGTGCCAGCAGCGACTTCTCCGGGACTAATAAAGAGACCCAGTACTTC
>TRBV2|NA|NA|TRBJ2-3
CASRTTSAPTNTQYF
TGTGCCAGCAGGACTACTTCCGCCCCCACGAATACGCAGTATTTT
>TRBV5-5|NA|NA|TRBJ1-6
CASSFSPRGADNSPLHF
TGTGCCAGCAGCTTTTCCCCCCGGGGGGCAGATAATTCACCCCTCCACTTT
>TRBV10-3|NA|NA|TRBJ2-3
CAASRADTQYF
TGTGCCGCCTCCAGGGCAGATACGCAGTATTTT
>TRBV6-1|NA|NA|TRBJ1-1
CASSELQLTENTEAFF
TGTGCCAGCAGTGAATTGCAACTTACTGAGAACACTGAAGCTTTCTTT
>TRBV7-3|NA|NA|TRBJ2-3
CASSLTSLRTDTQYF
TGTGCCAGCAGTCTTACTAGCTTACGCACAGATACGCAGTATTTT
>TRBV18|TRBD2|once|TRBJ2-1
CASSPPIGGGAYNEQFF
TGTGCCAGCTCACCACCGATCGGCGGGGGGGCCTACAATGAGCAGTTCTTC
>TRBV9|TRBD1|NA|TRBJ2-3
CASSQQGEPHSQYF
TGTGCCAGCAGCCAACAGGGGGAGCCTCATTCGCAGTATTTT
>TRBV6-1|TRBD2|NA|TRBJ2-2
CASRGLAGATGELFF
TGTGCCAGCAGGGGACTAGCGGGGGCTACCGGGGAGCTGTTTTTT
>TRBV10-1|NA|NA|TRBJ1-1
CASSESRGLNTEAFF
TGCGCCAGCAGTGAATCTAGGGGGTTGAACACTGAAGCTTTCTTT